These T cell receptor beta chains were read from a single sample in a study of CD8 T cells in Susac syndrome. TCRdb independently ran MiXCR on the immunoSEQ multiplex PCR reads; one entry per CDR3 protein. Of around 230,000 distinct CDR3 sequences in the sample, almost 97% were seen once. Sequencing used CD4+ T cells from PBMCs. The receptors were sampled from a human donor with Susac syndrome. The CDR3 runs from the conserved cysteine through the conserved F or W. The D gene is left open where the match is weak.

D	length	V	J	DNA	CDR3
NA	16	TRBV6-5	TRBJ1-4	TGTGCCAGCAGTTACTCGTGGGGGGGTGCTAATGAAAAACTGTTTTTT	CASSYSWGGANEKLFF
TRBD1	14	TRBV5-6	TRBJ1-5	TGTGCCAGCAGCAGGACAGGGTCCGATCAGCCCCAGCATTTT	CASSRTGSDQPQHF
TRBD1	15	TRBV5-8	TRBJ2-5	TGTGCCAGCAGCTCCTCGGGACAGGGTTTAGAGACCCAGTACTTC	CASSSSGQGLETQYF
NA	13	TRBV29-1	TRBJ2-7	TGCAGCGTTGCGCGGGCAGGATCCTACGAGCAGTACTTC	CSVARAGSYEQYF
TRBD2	18	TRBV12-3/TRBV12-4	TRBJ2-1	TGTGCCAGCAGTAACCGCCGAGGAAAAGCGGGAGGTAGGGGTGAGCAGTTCTTC	CASSNRRGKAGGRGEQFF
NA	13	TRBV28	TRBJ1-2	TGTGCCAGCAGAACAGGGAGTGTCTATGGCTACACCTTC	CASRTGSVYGYTF
NA	11	TRBV20-1	TRBJ2-1	TGCAGTGCTAGTCAGGGCAATGAGCAGTTCTTC	CSASQGNEQFF
TRBD1	16	TRBV18	TRBJ2-7	TGTGCCAGCTCACCACTTGGACAGGGGGCAACCTACGAGCAGTACTTC	CASSPLGQGATYEQYF
NA	16	TRBV11-3	TRBJ2-3	TGTGCCAGCAGCTCCGGGCGGGGTGGTCCGACAGATACGCAGTATTTT	CASSSGRGGPTDTQYF
NA	14	TRBV18	TRBJ2-7	TGTGCCAGCTCACCATTGGGGGGTAAGGACGAGCAGTACTTC	CASSPLGGKDEQYF
NA	13	TRBV27	TRBJ1-2	TGTGCCAGCAGGACCCCTAGGGGGAATGGCTACACCTTC	CASRTPRGNGYTF
NA	15	TRBV15	TRBJ1-1	TGTGCCACCAGCAGCATGCGATCGGGGTACACTGAAGCTTTCTTT	CATSSMRSGYTEAFF
NA	14	TRBV5-6	TRBJ2-2	TGTGCCAGCAGCTTGGGGGGCCAAACCGGGGAGCTGTTTTTT	CASSLGGQTGELFF
TRBD1	14	TRBV12-3/TRBV12-4	TRBJ2-7	TGTGCCAGCAGTCGGACAGGGGCGGCCCACGAGCAGTACTTC	CASSRTGAAHEQYF
NA	13	TRBV23-1	TRBJ2-1	TGCGCCAGCAGTCATATCTCGGACAATGAGCAGTTCTTC	CASSHISDNEQFF
TRBD1	14	TRBV5-4	TRBJ1-4	TGTGCCAGCAGCTTGGACAGGGGGAGGGAAAAACTGTTTTTT	CASSLDRGREKLFF